This T cell receptor beta chain appears in the sequencing data of a study of T cells in Graves' hyperthyroidism and ophthalmopathy. In germline, CDR1 is SNHLY, CDR2 FYNNEI. The CDR3 extends over 16 amino acids. The V gene end was trimmed by 5 bases and the J gene end by 2 bases; junction bases not matched to a gene: 9. This clonotype was counted many times. The target antigen is unknown. Researchers amplified the TCR beta CDR3 regions from RNA transcripts. HTBI primers were employed in a first-round RT-PCR of the TCR CDR3. Each CDR3 protein gets one entry after TCRdb re-called the multiplex PCR reads with MiXCR. The sample yields under 350,000 distinct CDR3 sequences, roughly an eighth seen once. The study, taken as a whole, reports: From stable hyperthyroidism, ophthalmopathy was separated by a 13 V-J model. Clonotypes that were expanded in thyroid above 0.001 mostly appeared in blood too.

This receptor was identified in a woman in her 40s with Graves' ophthalmopathy. J is TRBJ1-5 and V is TRBV2, with 7 bases fitting TRBD1. The sequenced sample consisted of blood. The CDR3 DNA sequence: TGTGCCAGCAGTCCTACTACAGGGGTTGGCAATCAGCCCCAGCATTTT. Protein product: CASSPTTGVGNQPQHF.